This is a list of T cell receptor beta chains from one sample in a study of regulatory T cells in long-lasting Graves disease. Each CDR3 protein is one row after TCRdb ran MiXCR on the multiplex PCR reads. The repertoire holds about 530,000 distinct CDR3 sequences, with 15% to 20% as singletons. Another study also made use of these data, one on T cells in Graves' hyperthyroidism and ophthalmopathy.

The sequencing used peripheral blood mononuclear cells (PBMCs), collected at new diagnosis, from a patient treated with antithyroid drugs. The receptors were sampled from a woman aged 40-65 years with Graves disease. The CDR3 runs from the conserved cysteine through the conserved F or W. Each record gives: J gene, clone size, V gene, D gene, CDR3 DNA, CDR3 protein. A D gene is named only where the DNA matches it firmly. Part of the rows lack a size; the others show once, few, many or a class for expanded clones.

J gene: TRBJ1-6; clone size: once; V gene: TRBV6-2/TRBV6-3; D gene: TRBD1; CDR3 DNA: TGTGCCAGCAGTTGGACAGGGGGCTATAATTCACCCCTCCACTTT; CDR3 protein: CASSWTGGYNSPLHF
J gene: TRBJ2-2; clone size: NA; V gene: TRBV9; D gene: NA; CDR3 DNA: TGTGCCAGCAGCGTCCTGGGCATTTCCGGGGAGCTGTTTTTT; CDR3 protein: CASSVLGISGELFF
J gene: TRBJ2-5; clone size: few; V gene: TRBV7-8; D gene: NA; CDR3 DNA: TGTGCCAGCAGCTTGATGACTCGCGAAGAGACCCAGTACTTC; CDR3 protein: CASSLMTREETQYF
J gene: TRBJ2-3; clone size: many; V gene: TRBV20-1; D gene: NA; CDR3 DNA: TGCAGTGCTAGAGGGTACAATACGCAGTATTTT; CDR3 protein: CSARGYNTQYF
J gene: TRBJ2-7; clone size: many; V gene: TRBV3-1; D gene: TRBD2; CDR3 DNA: TGTGCCAGCAGTCTAAGGGGTTTTGGGGGGGACGAGCAGTACTTC; CDR3 protein: CASSLRGFGGDEQYF
J gene: TRBJ2-3; clone size: many; V gene: TRBV5-4; D gene: NA; CDR3 DNA: TGTGCCAGCAGCTTGAAAGGGGCCCCAGATACGCAGTATTTT; CDR3 protein: CASSLKGAPDTQYF
J gene: TRBJ1-5; clone size: many; V gene: TRBV2; D gene: NA; CDR3 DNA: TGTGCCAGCAGTGATTCCGCGGATCAGCCCCAGCATTTT; CDR3 protein: CASSDSADQPQHF
J gene: TRBJ1-1; clone size: many; V gene: TRBV28; D gene: NA; CDR3 DNA: TGTGCCAGCAGCGCTGACGTGCACGGATATGAAGCTTTCTTT; CDR3 protein: CASSADVHGYEAFF
J gene: TRBJ1-5; clone size: few; V gene: TRBV19; D gene: NA; CDR3 DNA: TGTGCCAGTAGTATTAGTATAGATCAGCCCCAGCATTTT; CDR3 protein: CASSISIDQPQHF
J gene: TRBJ1-1; clone size: NA; V gene: TRBV5-1; D gene: NA; CDR3 DNA: TGCGCCAGCAGCTTGTCAGGTTCTATGAACACTGAAGCTTTCTTT; CDR3 protein: CASSLSGSMNTEAFF
J gene: TRBJ2-2; clone size: NA; V gene: TRBV6-2/TRBV6-3; D gene: TRBD2; CDR3 DNA: TGTGCCAGCAGTCGAAGTTATAGACTAGCGGGGGTTCAAGTGGGGGAGCTGTTTTTT; CDR3 protein: CASSRSYRLAGVQVGELFF
J gene: TRBJ2-2; clone size: many; V gene: TRBV24-1; D gene: NA; CDR3 DNA: TGTGCCACCAGTGACGACCCGAATAGGGGCACGTGGGCCGGGGAGCTGTTTTTT; CDR3 protein: CATSDDPNRGTWAGELFF
J gene: TRBJ1-6; clone size: NA; V gene: TRBV15; D gene: NA; CDR3 DNA: TGTGCCACCAGCAGAGACACGCGGGCCGGGAATTCACCCCTCCACTTT; CDR3 protein: CATSRDTRAGNSPLHF
J gene: TRBJ1-1; clone size: many; V gene: TRBV30; D gene: NA; CDR3 DNA: TGTGCCTGGAGTATAGGACGACGAGGCACTGAAGCTTTCTTT; CDR3 protein: CAWSIGRRGTEAFF
J gene: TRBJ2-7; clone size: NA; V gene: TRBV7-9; D gene: TRBD1; CDR3 DNA: TGTGCCAGCAGCTTGACCTCCGGGACAGGGGGAGCCGAGCAGTACTTC; CDR3 protein: CASSLTSGTGGAEQYF
J gene: TRBJ2-7; clone size: many; V gene: TRBV7-9; D gene: TRBD1; CDR3 DNA: TGTGCCAGCAGCAGCCAAGGACAGGGGAGCTACGAGCAGTACTTC; CDR3 protein: CASSSQGQGSYEQYF
J gene: TRBJ2-3; clone size: NA; V gene: TRBV19; D gene: NA; CDR3 DNA: TGTGCCAGTAGTACTAGGACCCGCACAGATACGCAGTATTTT; CDR3 protein: CASSTRTRTDTQYF
J gene: TRBJ2-3; clone size: NA; V gene: TRBV5-1; D gene: TRBD2; CDR3 DNA: TGCGCCAGCAGCCTCGGGACTAACACAGATACGCAGTATTTT; CDR3 protein: CASSLGTNTDTQYF
J gene: TRBJ2-3; clone size: many; V gene: TRBV18; D gene: NA; CDR3 DNA: TGTGCCAGCTCAGGGGAAACAGATACGCAGTATTTT; CDR3 protein: CASSGETDTQYF
J gene: TRBJ2-7; clone size: many; V gene: TRBV12-3/TRBV12-4; D gene: NA; CDR3 DNA: TGTGCCAGCAGGTACCAGGGAGCCTACGAGCAGTACTTC; CDR3 protein: CASRYQGAYEQYF
J gene: TRBJ1-2; clone size: NA; V gene: TRBV6-1; D gene: TRBD1; CDR3 DNA: TGTGCCAGCAGTACCCGGGACAGGGGAGATAACTATGGCTACACCTTC; CDR3 protein: CASSTRDRGDNYGYTF
J gene: TRBJ1-4; clone size: many; V gene: TRBV18; D gene: NA; CDR3 DNA: TGTGCCAGCTCACCGAGGGGCTTGGGGGAGGAAAAACTGTTTTTT; CDR3 protein: CASSPRGLGEEKLFF
J gene: TRBJ2-2; clone size: many; V gene: TRBV7-9; D gene: NA; CDR3 DNA: TGTGCCAGCAGCTCCTACAGGGAAACCGGGGAGCTGTTTTTT; CDR3 protein: CASSSYRETGELFF
J gene: TRBJ1-6; clone size: few; V gene: TRBV9; D gene: TRBD1; CDR3 DNA: TGTGCCAGCAGGGGACAGGGGAGGAATTCACCCCTCCACTTT; CDR3 protein: CASRGQGRNSPLHF
J gene: TRBJ2-1; clone size: many; V gene: TRBV20-1; D gene: NA; CDR3 DNA: TGCAGTGCTTCGGACCCTTACAATGAGCAGTTCTTC; CDR3 protein: CSASDPYNEQFF
J gene: TRBJ1-4; clone size: NA; V gene: TRBV2; D gene: NA; CDR3 DNA: TGTGCCAGCAGTGAAACGTCCGGGGTTGGGGAAAAACTGTTTTTT; CDR3 protein: CASSETSGVGEKLFF
J gene: TRBJ2-3; clone size: many; V gene: TRBV20-1; D gene: TRBD1; CDR3 DNA: TGCAGTGCCATATCCGGGACAGGGGTTTCAGATACGCAGTATTTT; CDR3 protein: CSAISGTGVSDTQYF
J gene: TRBJ1-2; clone size: NA; V gene: TRBV10-3; D gene: NA; CDR3 DNA: TGTGCCATCGGTTTACAGGGTACTATCACTGGCTACACCTTC; CDR3 protein: CAIGLQGTITGYTF
J gene: TRBJ2-7; clone size: few; V gene: TRBV20-1; D gene: TRBD1; CDR3 DNA: TGCAGTGCTGTGCCGGGACAGGAGATTTTCTCCTACGAGCAGTACTTC; CDR3 protein: CSAVPGQEIFSYEQYF
J gene: TRBJ1-1; clone size: many; V gene: TRBV30; D gene: TRBD1; CDR3 DNA: TGTGCCTGGAGCCTGGACAGGGTCACTGAAGCTTTCTTT; CDR3 protein: CAWSLDRVTEAFF
J gene: TRBJ2-5; clone size: NA; V gene: TRBV7-3; D gene: NA; CDR3 DNA: TGTGCCAGCAGCTTAAACGCGGTGGTGGAGACCCAGTACTTC; CDR3 protein: CASSLNAVVETQYF
J gene: TRBJ1-3; clone size: few; V gene: TRBV20-1; D gene: NA; CDR3 DNA: TGCAGTGCGGAGCGAGCGGGAAACACCATATATTTT; CDR3 protein: CSAERAGNTIYF
J gene: TRBJ2-1; clone size: few; V gene: TRBV5-6; D gene: NA; CDR3 DNA: TGTGCCAGCAGCTTCCGTCTTTACAATGAGCAGTTCTTC; CDR3 protein: CASSFRLYNEQFF
J gene: TRBJ2-1; clone size: many; V gene: TRBV3-1; D gene: NA; CDR3 DNA: TGTGCCAGCAGCCAAGTAATAAACAATGAGCAGTTCTTC; CDR3 protein: CASSQVINNEQFF
J gene: TRBJ1-1; clone size: many; V gene: TRBV3-1; D gene: NA; CDR3 DNA: TGTGCCAGCAGCCCTCGGGAGGCAAGGACTGAAGCTTTCTTT; CDR3 protein: CASSPREARTEAFF
J gene: TRBJ2-1; clone size: many; V gene: TRBV27; D gene: NA; CDR3 DNA: TGTGCCACCGCCCCAGGGGCCAACTCCTACAATGAGCAGTTCTTC; CDR3 protein: CATAPGANSYNEQFF
J gene: TRBJ1-2; clone size: few; V gene: TRBV12-3/TRBV12-4; D gene: TRBD1; CDR3 DNA: TGTGCCAGCGGGCCCTTACGACAGGGGGCCTTAGACTATGGCTACACCTTC; CDR3 protein: CASGPLRQGALDYGYTF
J gene: TRBJ1-6; clone size: NA; V gene: TRBV27; D gene: NA; CDR3 DNA: TGTGCCAGCAGCGGGCCGGACCTCTATAATTCACCCCTCCACTTT; CDR3 protein: CASSGPDLYNSPLHF
J gene: TRBJ1-2; clone size: many; V gene: TRBV13; D gene: NA; CDR3 DNA: TGTGCCAGCACCTCCCCTAGCTATGGCTACACCTTC; CDR3 protein: CASTSPSYGYTF
J gene: TRBJ2-5; clone size: NA; V gene: TRBV12-3/TRBV12-4; D gene: TRBD2; CDR3 DNA: TGTGCCAGCAGTTTATCGGCTAGCGGGGCGACGCAAGAGACCCAGTACTTC; CDR3 protein: CASSLSASGATQETQYF
J gene: TRBJ2-5; clone size: many; V gene: TRBV28; D gene: NA; CDR3 DNA: TGTGCCAGCAGTTTTCCCCCACAAGAGACCCAGTACTTC; CDR3 protein: CASSFPPQETQYF